The following is a T cell receptor (beta chain) sequence with its context. Its antigen is undetermined. The study extracted blood RNA from unsorted whole blood and also extracted germline DNA. Blood samples of four milliliters were drawn preoperatively. Production of TCR beta cDNA used 500 ng total RNA together with a constant-region primer. Three nested multiplex PCR rounds, a slightly modified ARM-PCR, produced the libraries for TCR beta. TCRdb passed the multiplex PCR reads through MiXCR, listing each CDR3 protein once. Among 300,000 to 400,000 distinct CDR3 sequences listed, almost 65% were seen once. The source of the sample is a study of tumor-infiltrating lymphocytes in primary liver carcinoma. Overall study context: Tumors were stage T1-T3 N0M0, roughly 4.2 to 11 cm across. General study points: Relative to blood, tumors carried a significantly larger fraction of the repertoire in their top 250 clones (p = 0.039). The overlap of tumor-adjacent and tumor-blood pairs was smaller than that of tumor region pairs.

Specimen: peripheral blood. This receptor was obtained from a man aged 40-49 years with primary liver carcinoma and hepatitis B virus infection.

CDR3 sequence (DNA): TGTGCCAGCAGTCTGCCAGCAGGAGAGATGGGAAACACCATATATTTT. Translation gives CASSLPAGEMGNTIYF. The chain links TRBV28 to TRBJ1-3; D ambiguous. The CDR3 contains 16 residues. Trimming shortened V by 5 bases and J by 4 bases, and 18 bases separated the two germline ends. CDR1 and CDR2 from the germline V gene are MDHEN and SYDVKM.